The clone carrying this T cell receptor beta chain was counted between two and nine times. No antigen is known for it. This sample was included in a study of cytomegalovirus exposure and HLA in healthy donors. Broader study findings: Listed as cytomegalovirus-associated were more than 150 TCR beta chains. A missense variant in DCLRE1C was later tied to TCR beta V- and J-gene trimming. Being productive about 87% or about 30% of the time was typical of most TCR beta V segments in an earlier analysis.

The primer mix had 60 Vbeta and 13 Jbeta primers. The data were produced by immunoSEQ multiplex PCR, yet TCRdb's version contains in-frame clones alone and is incomplete. This table holds just over 150,000 clones, about 75% found once. This CDR3 is built from 15 residues. J gave up 3 bases and V 6 bases, and 11 bases lay outside the gene matches. Germline assignment: CDR1 MNHNS and CDR2 SASEGT. Sequenced sample: PBMCs. This sequence was found in a female donor in good health and CMV-seronegative. The genes are TRBV6-1 and TRBJ2-7; TRBD1 agrees at 7 bases. The CDR3 region is CASSGEGQWYYEQYF. Here the CDR3 DNA reads TGTGCCAGCAGCGGAGAGGGACAGTGGTACTACGAGCAGTACTTC.